The next 27 T cell receptor beta chains were all read from a single sample in a study of CD8 T cells in Susac syndrome (dated by TCRdb to between 2018 and 2021). The method behind the library was the immunoSEQ multiplex PCR assay. RNA was extracted with the RNeasy kit and roughly 0.45 to 1 ug was reverse transcribed using random hexamers. The public reads were reanalyzed by TCRdb: fastp trimming at Q25, MiXCR alignment, in-frame beta chains only. Identical CDR3 proteins give one entry, which carries the most common genes and DNA. This sample comprises 180,000 or so distinct CDR3 sequences, around 94% of them detected only once. 0.14% of the sample comes from the top ten. Sequencing input: CD4+ T cells from PBMCs. Receptor source: a human donor in good health.

The V gene is TRBV6-5, the J gene TRBJ2-3; a possible D gene is TRBD2 (7 bases). The CDR3 length is 14 residues. The V end lost 5 bases, the J end lost 7 bases, and 16 bases lay between the germline ends. Germline CDR1 and CDR2: MNHEY and SVGAGI. The CDR3 DNA reads as TGTGCCAGCAGTCCGATCGGGGGGCGGAATACGCAGTATTTT. This translates into CASSPIGGRNTQYF.

This clonotype is a singleton in its sample. V and J are TRBV3-1 and TRBJ2-1, with D tentatively TRBD1 (5 bases). The V gene's germline CDR1 is LGHDT and CDR2 YNNKEL (reference sequence). This CDR3 is built from 13 residues. Trimming stripped 0 bases from V and 10 bases from J, with 10 bases between. The CDR3 DNA sequence: TGTGCCAGCAGCCAAGATCAGCCAGGGGAGCAGTTCTTC. It yields the protein CASSQDQPGEQFF.

In regard to this clonotype: The DNA is left out, because the CDR3 cannot be placed on it with certainty; the CDR3 is given as TCRdb lists it. The CDR3 reads CISVPEAPGTGRSYGYTF. The chain combines TRBV7-5 with TRBJ1-2; the D segment call TRBD1 is taken from the table without a DNA check. TRBV7-5 is reported as a pseudogene. With termini counted, the CDR3 has 18 amino acids.

J is TRBJ1-4 and V is TRBV6-6; D possibly corresponds to TRBD1 (5 bases). The length of the CDR3 is 13 residues. Germline assignment: CDR1 MNHNY and CDR2 SVGAGI (reference sequence). Between the trimmed V and J ends, which lost 8 bases and 5 bases, there was a span of 12 bases. The CDR3 nucleotides are TGTGCCAGCGGGGCAGCAAAGAATGAAAAACTGTTTTTT. Its protein product is CASGAAKNEKLFF.

The gene calls are TRBV29-1 and TRBJ2-6; 8 bases align to TRBD1. Germline V CDR1 and CDR2: SQVTM, ANQGSEA. The CDR3 is made up of 17 amino acids. The junction had 9 bases not matched to a gene; V was cut back by 5 bases and J by 0 bases. The CDR3 DNA sequence: TGCAGCGTTCTGAACAGGGGGTTGAGCTCTGGGGCCAACGTCCTGACTTTC. It yields the protein CSVLNRGLSSGANVLTF.

This rearrangement joins TRBV14 to TRBJ2-1; 7 bases align to TRBD2. The J segment lost 5 bases and the V segment lost 1 base, leaving 8 bases of the junction unmatched. This CDR3 region has 16 residues. The germline V gene has CDR1 SGHDN and CDR2 FVKESK. CDR3 loop: CASSQARRGDHNEQFF. CDR3 nucleotide sequence: TGTGCCAGCAGCCAAGCTAGACGGGGGGACCACAATGAGCAGTTCTTC.

This chain links TRBV6-5 with TRBJ2-7; the match to TRBD1 covers 8 bases. From germline, CDR1 is MNHEY and CDR2 SVGAGI. This CDR3 comprises 15 residues. The V gene end was trimmed by 4 bases and the J gene end by 4 bases; junction bases not matched to a gene: 9. CDR3 sequence reads: CASSSAGTGAYEQYF. The CDR3 DNA is TGTGCCAGCAGTTCCGCCGGGACAGGAGCGTACGAGCAGTACTTC.

The CDR3 bases are TGCAGTGCTAGACAAGCCCTCCAGCCCCAGCATTTT. It specifies CSARQALQPQHF. The genes are TRBV20-1 and TRBJ1-5; no firm D call. The length of the CDR3 is 12 residues. The germline V gene has CDR1 DFQATT and CDR2 SNEGSKA (reference sequence). Trimming left V 2 bases short and J 7 bases short, with 9 bases between.

The chain is built from TRBV7-3 and TRBJ2-1; D call uncertain. Trimming removed 1 base from V and 6 bases from J, with 7 bases in between. The CDR3 totals 13 residues. Per the germline V gene, CDR1 is SGHTA and CDR2 is FQGTGA. The CDR3 bases are TGTGCCAGCAGCTTAAAAGCGTTCAATGAGCAGTTCTTC. This translates into CASSLKAFNEQFF. Filled out from reference TRBV7-3 and TRBJ2-1, the complete variable domain reads GAGVSQTPSNKVTEKGKYVELRCDPISGHTALYWYRQSLGQGPEFLIYFQGTGAADDSGLPNDRFFAVRPEGSVSTLKIQRTERGDSAVYLCASSLKAFNEQFFGPGTRLTVL.

The chain is built from TRBV30 and TRBJ1-5, with D possibly matching TRBD1 (6 bases). Trimming removed 0 bases at V and 9 bases at J, with 15 bases between. Per germline, CDR1 GTSNPN and CDR2 SVGIG (reference sequence). This CDR3 has 14 amino acids. The CDR3 DNA reads TGTGCCTGGAGTGTAGGGGGAGACCTGGGGCCCCAGCATTTT. Protein sequence: CAWSVGGDLGPQHF. Filled out from reference TRBV30 and TRBJ1-5, the complete variable domain reads SQTIHQWPATLVQPVGSPLSLECTVEGTSNPNLYWYRQAAGRGLQLLFYSVGIGQISSEVPQNLSASRPQDRQFILSSKKLLLSDSGFYLCAWSVGGDLGPQHFGDGTRLSIL.

Here the CDR3 reads CASSQEGYTYEQYF. As DNA, the CDR3 is TGTGCCAGCAGCCAAGAAGGTTACACCTACGAGCAGTACTTC. This sequence joins TRBV3-1 and TRBJ2-7, with D unresolved. The CDR3 is made up of 14 amino acids. Trimming stripped 0 bases from V and 2 bases from J, with 8 bases between. The germline CDR1 and CDR2 sequences are LGHDT and YNNKEL (reference sequence).

This chain joins TRBV9 and TRBJ2-7; D tentatively reads TRBD1 or TRBD2 (5 bases each). Germline loops: CDR1 SGDLS, CDR2 YYNGEE. The CDR3 loop spans 14 amino acids. V dropped 4 bases and J dropped 7 bases, with 18 bases sitting between them. The CDR3 DNA follows: TGTGCCAGCAGCATTAGTGGGGGTACGGGGGAGCAGTACTTC. It yields the protein CASSISGGTGEQYF. Variable domain in full (rest from reference TRBV9 and TRBJ2-7): DSGVTQTPKHLITATGQRVTLRCSPRSGDLSVYWYQQSLDQGLQFLIQYYNGEERAKGNILERFSAQQFPDLHSELNLSSLELGDSALYFCASSISGGTGEQYFGPGTRLTVT.

V usage is TRBV20-1 and J usage is TRBJ2-5; TRBD1 aligns across 7 bases. Losses at the gene ends were 3 bases for V and 2 bases for J; bases not matched to a gene: 3. Germline assignment: CDR1 DFQATT and CDR2 SNEGSKA (reference sequence). This CDR3 comprises 13 residues. CDR3 in DNA: TGCAGTGCTAGGGGACAGCTACAAGAGACCCAGTACTTC. Protein product: CSARGQLQETQYF.

The CDR3 DNA reads as TGCGCCAGTCCGGCAGAGCGGAGTACCTACGAGCAGTACTTC. Protein: CASPAERSTYEQYF. V gene TRBV4-3 combines with J gene TRBJ2-7; D is perhaps TRBD2 (5 bases). Germline CDR1 and CDR2: LGHNA and YSLEER. Trimming cost V 9 bases and J 2 bases, with 17 bases left between them. The CDR3 is made up of 14 amino acids.

The V call is TRBV7-2, the J call TRBJ2-7; possibly TRBD1 for D (6 bases). Trimming left V 5 bases short and J 0 bases short, with 11 bases between. In germline, CDR1 is SGHTA, CDR2 FQGNSA. The CDR3 has 14 residues. CDR3 bases: TGTGCCAGCAGCGTGGACAGTCGCTCCTACGAGCAGTACTTC. This codes for CASSVDSRSYEQYF.

The chain uses TRBV30 and TRBJ2-7; D uncertain. The germline V and J ends were trimmed by 2 bases and 0 bases, with 8 bases remaining between them. This CDR3 is built from 13 residues. Germline assignment: CDR1 GTSNPN and CDR2 SVGIG (reference sequence). In DNA, the CDR3 is TGTGCCTGGAGTACCACAAGCTCCTACGAGCAGTACTTC. Translated: CAWSTTSSYEQYF.

The V gene is TRBV6-1, the J gene TRBJ1-5, with D possibly TRBD1 on 6 matching bases. The V gene lost 0 bases and the J gene lost 7 bases, with 10 bases spanning the gap. CDR1 is MNHNS and CDR2 is SASEGT in the germline V gene. The CDR3 length is 14 residues. CDR3 sequence reads: CASSEALGGQPQHF. Here the CDR3 DNA reads TGTGCCAGCAGTGAAGCGCTAGGGGGACAGCCCCAGCATTTT.

V usage is TRBV29-1 and J usage is TRBJ2-7, with 7 nucleotides matching TRBD1. J was trimmed by 6 bases and V by 5 bases; bases with no gene match: 10. The CDR3 consists of 13 residues. The germline V gene has CDR1 SQVTM and CDR2 ANQGSEA. CDR3 sequence: CSVSDRDMGEQYF. The CDR3 coding sequence is TGCAGCGTTTCCGACAGGGATATGGGCGAGCAGTACTTC.

V is TRBV7-9 and J is TRBJ2-2; D is unclear. The length of the CDR3 is 13 residues. Per germline, CDR1 SEHNR and CDR2 FQNEAQ (reference sequence). V was clipped by 1 base and J by 4 bases, with 4 bases between them. DNA of the CDR3: TGTGCCAGCAGCTTAGGCTCCACCGGGGAGCTGTTTTTT. Translated, it gives CASSLGSTGELFF. Looking up the rest from reference TRBV7-9 and TRBJ2-2 gives the full variable domain: DTGVSQNPRHKITKRGQNVTFRCDPISEHNRLYWYRQTLGQGPEFLTYFQNEAQLEKSRLLSDRFSAERPKGSFSTLEIQRTEQGDSAMYLCASSLGSTGELFFGEGSRLTVL.

CDR3: CASSFARGLAGRGSTDTQYF. The CDR3 DNA sequence: TGTGCCAGCAGTTTTGCAAGGGGACTAGCGGGGAGGGGCAGCACAGATACGCAGTATTTT. The rearrangement uses TRBV12-3 or TRBV12-4 and TRBJ2-3, with 13 positions matching TRBD2. The CDR3 consists of 20 residues. J was trimmed by 0 bases and V by 3 bases; bases with no gene match: 12.

The rearrangement uses TRBV7-9 and TRBJ1-2; TRBD1 agrees at 7 bases. The CDR3 length is 16 residues. Germline trimming cut 6 bases from V and 8 bases from J; bases unmatched to any gene: 18. Germline V lookup: CDR1 SEHNR, CDR2 FQNEAQ (reference sequence). The CDR3 sequence is CASSYSSGTAFKGYTF. The CDR3, as DNA: TGTGCCAGCAGTTACTCCTCCGGGACAGCTTTTAAGGGCTACACCTTC.

The chain couples TRBV18 to TRBJ1-1; no clear D gene. The length of the CDR3 is 14 residues. Deletions cut 3 bases from V and 0 bases from J, with 8 bases between. In germline, CDR1 is KGHSH, CDR2 LQKENI. The chain's CDR3 is CASSPLPVNTEAFF. The CDR3 DNA follows: TGTGCCAGCTCACCGTTACCGGTGAACACTGAAGCTTTCTTT.

The V call is TRBV5-1, the J call TRBJ2-1; D might be TRBD1 (6 bases). The V end lost 4 bases, the J end lost 12 bases, and 11 bases lay between the germline ends. CDR1 is SGHRS, CDR2 YFSETQ, per germline. The CDR3 covers 11 residues. CDR3: CASSTDSLQFF. CDR3 DNA sequence: TGCGCCAGCAGCACGGACAGCTTGCAGTTCTTC.

The chain carries TRBV29-1 and TRBJ1-4, with D possibly being TRBD1 (6 bases). The CDR3 loop spans 13 amino acids. V lost 6 bases and J 3 bases, leaving 11 bases between the germline ends. Germline CDR1 reads SQVTM; CDR2 reads ANQGSEA. Here the CDR3 DNA reads TGCAGCGTCGCACAGGGAGCTAATGAAAAACTGTTTTTT. As protein: CSVAQGANEKLFF.

This sequence joins TRBV27 and TRBJ2-2; D is uncertain. V was clipped by 3 bases and J by 3 bases, with 5 bases between them. Per germline, CDR1 MNHEY and CDR2 SMNVEV (reference sequence). The CDR3 is made up of 13 amino acids. CDR3 sequence reads: CASSFLDTGELFF. The DNA of the CDR3 is TGTGCCAGCAGTTTTTTGGACACCGGGGAGCTGTTTTTT.

This clonotype was detected once. J is TRBJ2-5 and V is TRBV20-1; TRBD1 agrees at 7 bases. CDR3 length: 14 residues. The germline CDR1 and CDR2 sequences are DFQATT and SNEGSKA (reference sequence). Trimming removed 3 bases from V and 5 bases from J; junction bases left unmatched: 9. The CDR3 DNA sequence: TGCAGTGCTAGGACGGCCACAGGGGCCGAGACCCAGTACTTC. Protein product: CSARTATGAETQYF.

This clonotype was seen only once. This chain joins TRBV12-3 or TRBV12-4 and TRBJ1-2; no definite D call. This CDR3 is 15 amino acids long. Trimming shortened V by 7 bases and J by 4 bases, and 19 bases separated the two germline ends. DNA of the CDR3: TGTGCCAGCACCCCCGGGAGTTCTGTGGGCTATGGCTACACCTTC. This sequence encodes CASTPGSSVGYGYTF.